Listed here are 31 T cell receptor beta chains from one sample, sequenced in a study of cytomegalovirus exposure and HLA in healthy donors. TCRdb's copy holds only in-frame clones and misses some; the assay was immunoSEQ multiplex PCR. The sample records 130,000 to 150,000 clones, 87% being singletons. The sample taken for sequencing was PBMCs. These receptor sequences come from a man aged 18 to 30 in good health and CMV-seropositive.

The V gene is TRBV7-8, the J gene TRBJ2-5; 7 bases are shared with TRBD1. The CDR3 runs to 18 residues. Trimming took 0 bases from V and 1 from J; bases not matched to a gene: 11. Germline CDR1 SGHVS, CDR2 FQNEAQ. The CDR3 here is CASSLARIAGTAQETQYF. CDR3 in DNA: TGTGCCAGCAGCTTAGCGCGGATTGCAGGGACAGCCCAAGAGACCCAGTACTTC.

The chain has TRBV28 and TRBJ1-2, with 10 bases that match TRBD1. The CDR3 is made up of 13 amino acids. Trimming took 5 bases from V and 8 from J; bases not matched to a gene: 5. Germline V lookup: CDR1 MDHEN, CDR2 SYDVKM. DNA for the CDR3: TGTGCCAGCAGTCCGGGACAGGGGATGGGCTACACCTTC. Its protein product is CASSPGQGMGYTF.

The J gene is TRBJ1-1, the V gene TRBV5-4; D perhaps matches TRBD1 (6 bases). There are 14 residues in the CDR3. V lost 3 bases, J lost 1 base, and 10 bases lay in between. Per germline, CDR1 SGHNT and CDR2 YYREEE (reference sequence). CDR3 in DNA: TGTGCCAGCAGCTGGGACACCGGGAACACTGAAGCTTTCTTT. Protein sequence: CASSWDTGNTEAFF.

The V call is TRBV5-1, the J call TRBJ1-2, with D perhaps matching TRBD1 (6 bases). The ends were cut back, 0 bases at V and 8 bases at J, with 11 bases in the middle. CDR3 length: 13 amino acids. Germline V gene sequence: CDR1 SGHRS, CDR2 YFSETQ. The CDR3 DNA follows: TGCGCCAGCAGCTTGGCCAGGGGTGAAGGCTACACCTTC. The encoded protein is CASSLARGEGYTF.

In the case of this clone: This sample also contains other DNA sequences that code for the same CDR3. The CDR3 spells CASSGGMNTEAFF. The CDR3 DNA reads TGTGCCAGCAGCGGCGGAATGAACACTGAAGCTTTCTTT. V usage is TRBV6-1 and J usage is TRBJ1-1; no reliable D call. V lost 6 bases to trimming and J lost 0 bases, with 8 bases between them. CDR3 length equals 13 residues. The germline CDR1 and CDR2 sequences are MNHNS and SASEGT.

Concerning this clone: Germline and junction disagree at one end, which may indicate a read error. The rearrangement joins TRBV6-6 to TRBJ2-1; D may be TRBD2 (6 bases). CDR3 length: 15 residues. CDR1 and CDR2 from the germline V gene are MNHNY and SVGAGI (reference sequence). The CDR3 is CASTYGDLRYNEQFF. CDR3 coding DNA: TGTGCCAGCACTTACGGGGACTTACGTTACAATGAGCAGTTCTTC.

V and J are TRBV30 and TRBJ1-2, with TRBD1 matching 7 bases. Germline CDR1 reads GTSNPN; CDR2 reads SVGIG (reference sequence). Trimming at V came to 3 bases and at J to 4 bases, leaving 23 bases not matched to a gene. This CDR3 comprises 19 residues. This CDR3 reads CAWRKVGQVSGGRVYGYTF. The DNA of the CDR3 is TGTGCCTGGAGAAAAGTGGGACAAGTGTCAGGGGGAAGGGTCTATGGCTACACCTTC.

The genes are TRBV28 and TRBJ2-7; TRBD1 agrees at 9 bases. This CDR3 spans 16 amino acids. CDR1 is MDHEN, CDR2 SYDVKM, per germline. V lost 5 bases, J lost 6 bases, and 14 bases stayed unmatched. In nucleotides, the CDR3 is TGTGCCAGCAGTCAACCAAGACAGGGGGGGAGGGTCGAGCAGTACTTC. This encodes CASSQPRQGGRVEQYF.

The chain is built from TRBV30 and TRBJ2-2; D remains unclear. This CDR3 is built from 12 residues. Trimming took off 0 bases at V and 6 bases at J, with 5 bases between the two ends. Germline values: CDR1 GTSNPN, CDR2 SVGIG (reference sequence). The CDR3 sequence is CAWSVLSGELFF. The CDR3 DNA sequence: TGTGCCTGGAGTGTCCTGTCCGGGGAGCTGTTTTTT. The full variable domain, with the rest looked up from reference TRBV30 and TRBJ2-2, is SQTIHQWPATLVQPVGSPLSLECTVEGTSNPNLYWYRQAAGRGLQLLFYSVGIGQISSEVPQNLSASRPQDRQFILSSKKLLLSDSGFYLCAWSVLSGELFFGEGSRLTVL.

This clone has a handful of counts. The chain has TRBV5-6 and TRBJ1-5; 7 bases are a match to TRBD1. This CDR3 has 13 amino acids. CDR1 and CDR2 from the germline V gene are SGHDT and YYEEEE. Germline trimming cut 4 bases from V and 4 bases from J; bases unmatched to any gene: 2. The CDR3 loop is CASSLGQNQPQHF. For the CDR3, the DNA is TGTGCCAGCAGCCTGGGACAGAATCAGCCCCAGCATTTT.

The gene calls are TRBV5-4 and TRBJ1-4, with D uncertain. This CDR3 has 14 residues. V was shortened by 5 bases and J by 0 bases, with 8 bases between the two germline ends. From germline, CDR1 is SGHNT and CDR2 YYREEE (reference sequence). CDR3 DNA sequence: TGTGCCAGCAGTCAGTTTGCAACTAATGAAAAACTGTTTTTT. Translation: CASSQFATNEKLFF.

The J gene is TRBJ1-4, the V gene TRBV6-6; 9 nucleotides match TRBD1. The CDR3 has 15 amino acids. Trimming cost V 4 bases and J 7 bases; bases outside gene matches: 7. CDR1 and CDR2 (germline): MNHNY, SVGAGI (reference sequence). CDR3 sequence: CASSFRGQGFEKLFF. Written as DNA, the CDR3 is TGTGCCAGCAGTTTCCGGGGACAGGGCTTTGAAAAACTGTTTTTT.

This clone was detected many times. V gene TRBV7-9 combines with J gene TRBJ1-2, with 7 nucleotides matching TRBD1. The CDR3 extends over 13 amino acids. V dropped 0 bases and J dropped 8; count of bases not matched to a gene: 3. Germline values: CDR1 SEHNR, CDR2 FQNEAQ (reference sequence). CDR3 nucleotide sequence: TGTGCCAGCAGCTTAGCAGGGGGCGCCGGCTACACCTTC. Amino acid sequence: CASSLAGGAGYTF. Drawing the rest from reference TRBV7-9 and TRBJ1-2, the complete variable domain is DTGVSQNPRHKITKRGQNVTFRCDPISEHNRLYWYRQTLGQGPEFLTYFQNEAQLEKSRLLSDRFSAERPKGSFSTLEIQRTEQGDSAMYLCASSLAGGAGYTFGSGTRLTVV.

This chain connects TRBV10-2 to TRBJ2-5; 10 nucleotides line up with TRBD1. The germline V gene has CDR1 WSHSY and CDR2 SAAADI. With V trimmed by 7 bases and J by 5 bases, 10 bases remained unmatched. The CDR3 covers 15 residues. DNA of the CDR3: TGCGCCAGCACAAACAGACAGGGGGCTGCGGAGACCCAGTACTTC. Protein: CASTNRQGAAETQYF.

The sample holds one count of this clone. The chain carries TRBV12-5 and TRBJ2-7; D may be TRBD2 (6 bases). V was cut by 6 bases and J by 4 bases, with 19 bases left in between. From germline, CDR1 is LGHNT and CDR2 FRNRAP. This CDR3 has 15 amino acids. The CDR3 loop is CASGGRIAELYEQYF. The DNA of the CDR3 is TGTGCTAGTGGGGGCCGGATAGCGGAACTTTACGAGCAGTACTTC.

This chain uses TRBV19 with TRBJ1-5; D is possibly TRBD1 (6 bases). With 7 bases removed from V and 4 bases from J, the gap between germline ends came to 17 bases. CDR1 and CDR2 (germline): LNHDA, SQIVND (reference sequence). CDR3 length: 15 amino acids. The CDR3, as DNA: TGTGCCAGTAAGTCCCCCAGTACAGGGAATCAGCCCCAGCATTTT. Translation: CASKSPSTGNQPQHF.

The chain links TRBV19 to TRBJ1-2; D is ambiguous. Per the germline V gene, CDR1 is LNHDA and CDR2 is SQIVND (reference sequence). This CDR3 has 13 residues. With 3 bases removed from V and 3 bases from J, the gap between germline ends came to 8 bases. CDR3 bases: TGTGCCAGTAGTATCGGGATGGACTATGGCTACACCTTC. Its protein is CASSIGMDYGYTF.

This chain connects TRBV5-1 to TRBJ1-5; D gene ambiguous. CDR1 is SGHRS, CDR2 YFSETQ, per germline. Trimming shortened V by 2 bases and J by 7 bases, and 10 bases separated the two germline ends. The CDR3 sequence is 13 residues long. DNA of the CDR3: TGCGCCAGCAGCTTTACCTTCGGGCAGCCCCAGCATTTT. Its translation: CASSFTFGQPQHF.

The V call is TRBV9, the J call TRBJ2-2; 13 bases are shared with TRBD2. CDR3 length: 16 amino acids. The ends lost 7 bases at V and 5 bases at J; junction bases unmatched: 8. The germline gives CDR1 SGDLS, CDR2 YYNGEE. This CDR3 is CASSPGLAGATGELFF. Here the CDR3 DNA reads TGTGCCAGCTCCCCTGGACTAGCGGGAGCGACCGGGGAGCTGTTTTTT.

This chain connects TRBV13 to TRBJ2-1, with D uncertain. Trimming shortened V by 5 bases and J by 7 bases, and 18 bases separated the two germline ends. The CDR3 length is 15 residues. Germline CDR1 is PRHDT and CDR2 is FYEKMQ (reference sequence). CDR3 in DNA: TGTGCCAGCAGCCTTACTCCATCTGTCGGGAATGAGCAGTTCTTC. Translating it yields CASSLTPSVGNEQFF.

This clone was counted only a few times. V and J are TRBV6-1 and TRBJ2-7; D not resolved. V was trimmed by 0 bases and J by 2 bases, leaving 8 bases between them. Germline CDR1 reads MNHNS; CDR2 reads SASEGT. There are 14 residues in the CDR3. The CDR3 loop is CASSEALGPYEQYF. The CDR3 bases are TGTGCCAGCAGTGAAGCATTGGGCCCCTACGAGCAGTACTTC.

This chain uses TRBV5-1 with TRBJ2-3; D call uncertain. This CDR3 region has 13 residues. Per the germline V gene, CDR1 is SGHRS and CDR2 is YFSETQ. V lost 5 bases to trimming and J lost 2 bases, with 9 bases between them. The CDR3 protein is CASRPTVTDTQYF. For the CDR3, the DNA is TGCGCCAGCAGACCCACGGTCACAGATACGCAGTATTTT.

The chain carries TRBV28 and TRBJ1-6, with unresolved D. Germline-derived CDR1 and CDR2 are MDHEN and SYDVKM. The V end was cut by 9 bases, the J end by 2 bases, with 14 bases between. The CDR3 has 15 amino acids. The CDR3: CASRWEGTYNSPLHF. The CDR3 DNA reads as TGTGCCAGTAGATGGGAGGGAACCTATAATTCACCCCTCCACTTT.

CDR3 residues: CASSLSPREEETQYF. Here the CDR3 DNA reads TGTGCCAGCAGCCTCAGTCCTCGGGAGGAAGAGACCCAGTACTTC. This chain uses TRBV9 with TRBJ2-5, with 7 bases lining up with TRBD2. CDR1 is SGDLS, CDR2 YYNGEE, per germline. This CDR3 region has 15 residues. V lost 4 bases to trimming and J lost 3 bases; unmatched junction nucleotides: 9.

This clone showed up just once. The CDR3 DNA follows: TGCGCCAGCAGCTTGGCCAACTTCGGACGGGGAGCTTTCTTT. It translates to CASSLANFGRGAFF. The chain carries TRBV5-1 and TRBJ1-1; D call uncertain. Trimming stripped 0 bases from V and 10 bases from J, with 16 bases between. Germline V gene lookup returns CDR1 SGHRS and CDR2 YFSETQ. The CDR3 is 14 residues long. The complete variable domain, with remaining parts taken from reference TRBV5-1 and TRBJ1-1, reads KAGVTQTPRYLIKTRGQQVTLSCSPISGHRSVSWYQQTPGQGLQFLFEYFSETQRNKGNFPGRFSGRQFSNSRSEMNVSTLELGDSALYLCASSLANFGRGAFFGQGTRLTVV.

This clone is a singleton in its sample. V is TRBV19 and J is TRBJ1-1, with 11 nucleotides matching TRBD1. This CDR3 region has 15 residues. Germline V lookup: CDR1 LNHDA, CDR2 SQIVND (reference sequence). The junction had 11 bases not matched to a gene; V was cut back by 7 bases and J by 7 bases. DNA of the CDR3: TGTGCCAGTACTAAGATGGGACAGGGGGTAGGTGAAGCTTTCTTT. This codes for CASTKMGQGVGEAFF.

CDR3 nucleotide sequence: TGTGCCAGCAGCCTTCCTAACTATGGCTACACCTTC. Protein: CASSLPNYGYTF. The rearrangement joins TRBV7-9 to TRBJ1-2; D not resolved. The CDR3 is 12 amino acids. Germline V gene data show CDR1 as SEHNR and CDR2 as FQNEAQ (reference sequence). Trimming took off 5 bases at V and 0 bases at J, with 4 bases between the two ends.

The J gene is TRBJ1-5, the V gene TRBV10-3, with a weak D call TRBD1 (6 bases). V gave up 0 bases and J gave up 3 bases, with 21 bases separating them. Germline lookup yields CDR1 ENHRY and CDR2 SYGVKD. This CDR3 spans 19 amino acids. The DNA for the CDR3 is TGTGCCATCAGTGAGTCGCGAGCCTGGGGCGGGGGCAACAATCAGCCCCAGCATTTT. Amino acid sequence: CAISESRAWGGGNNQPQHF.

A single count supports this clone. The chain employs TRBV7-8 and TRBJ1-2, with 8 bases matching TRBD1. Germline V gene sequence: CDR1 SGHVS, CDR2 FQNEAQ. The CDR3 consists of 13 residues. V trimming: 3 bases; J trimming: 7 bases; junction bases outside the gene matches: 4. The CDR3 sequence is CASSFRTGTGYTF. CDR3 DNA sequence: TGTGCCAGCAGCTTTCGGACAGGGACTGGCTACACCTTC.

This sequence joins TRBV18 and TRBJ1-2; D might be TRBD1 (6 bases). This CDR3 is 16 amino acids long. Germline lookup yields CDR1 KGHSH and CDR2 LQKENI. Trimming left V 3 bases short and J 3 bases short, with 17 bases between. This CDR3 reads CASSPLDSPQDYGYTF. The DNA of the CDR3 is TGTGCCAGCTCACCCTTGGACAGCCCCCAGGACTATGGCTACACCTTC.

This sequence joins TRBV5-1 and TRBJ1-6; D not certain. CDR3 length: 17 amino acids. CDR1 is SGHRS and CDR2 is YFSETQ in the germline V gene. Deletions cut 0 bases from V and 0 bases from J, with 10 bases between. In DNA form, the CDR3 reads TGCGCCAGCAGCTTGGAGCCGATAAGCTCCTATAATTCACCCCTCCACTTT. As protein: CASSLEPISSYNSPLHF.